Shown below are 28 T cell receptor beta chains from a single sample sequenced in a study of technical replicates of blood from a few donors. Some clones are missing from TCRdb's copy, which holds only in-frame ones; the method was immunoSEQ multiplex PCR. The data contain 85,000 to 100,000 clones, 85% to 95% of them seen just once; the ten biggest clones take up under 0.3%. Input material: T cells isolated from PBMCs. The origin of the receptors is a human donor in good health.

This sequence joins TRBV7-8 and TRBJ1-5, with D uncertain. Trimming removed 8 bases at V and 0 bases at J, with 11 bases between. Germline V gene sequence: CDR1 SGHVS, CDR2 FQNEAQ. The CDR3 consists of 14 residues. The CDR3 loop reads CASEQTYSNQPQHF. In DNA form, the CDR3 reads TGTGCCAGCGAACAGACATATAGCAATCAGCCCCAGCATTTT.

V is TRBV15 and J is TRBJ2-2; no definite D call. This CDR3 contains 12 residues. Germline values: CDR1 LNHNV, CDR2 YYDKDF (reference sequence). The V gene lost 5 bases and the J gene lost 4 bases, with 5 bases spanning the gap. The CDR3 DNA is TGTGCCACCAGCCCTCCCACCGGGGAGCTGTTTTTT. Amino acids: CATSPPTGELFF.

V gene TRBV28 combines with J gene TRBJ2-1, with 7 bases aligning to TRBD2. The CDR3 has 16 amino acids. The germline gives CDR1 MDHEN, CDR2 SYDVKM. V dropped 6 bases and J dropped 4; count of bases not matched to a gene: 12. CDR3 in amino acids: CASSLGGGRVYNEQFF. CDR3 sequence (DNA): TGTGCCAGCAGCTTGGGTGGAGGGAGGGTATACAATGAGCAGTTCTTC.

The chain is built from TRBV2 and TRBJ1-5, with a weak D call TRBD1 (5 bases). V was pared by 7 bases and J by 5 bases, with 15 bases between. The CDR3 loop spans 14 amino acids. CDR1 is SNHLY, CDR2 FYNNEI, per germline. The CDR3 coding sequence is TGTGCCAGCAAGGGTCGGGGGGTCGATCAGCCCCAGCATTTT. Translating it yields CASKGRGVDQPQHF. Complete variable domain (other parts from reference TRBV2 and TRBJ1-5): EPEVTQTPSHQVTQMGQEVILRCVPISNHLYFYWYRQILGQKVEFLVSFYNNEISEKSEIFDDQFSVERPDGSNFTLKIRSTKLEDSAMYFCASKGRGVDQPQHFGDGTRLSIL.

V gene TRBV14 combines with J gene TRBJ1-6, with TRBD1 as a possible D gene (5 bases). The ends were cut back, 0 bases at V and 8 bases at J, with 14 bases in the middle. In germline, CDR1 is SGHDN, CDR2 FVKESK. The CDR3 consists of 16 residues. CDR3: CASSQETPGLYSPLHF. The CDR3 DNA is TGTGCCAGCAGCCAAGAAACCCCAGGGCTCTATTCACCCCTCCACTTT. Drawing the rest from reference TRBV14 and TRBJ1-6, the complete variable domain is EAGVTQFPSHSVIEKGQTVTLRCDPISGHDNLYWYRRVMGKEIKFLLHFVKESKQDESGMPNNRFLAERTGGTYSTLKVQPAELEDSGVYFCASSQETPGLYSPLHFGNGTRLTVT.

The rearrangement links TRBV27 to TRBJ2-7; no reliable D call. Between the trimmed V and J ends, which lost 6 bases and 2 bases, there was a span of 17 bases. Germline CDR1 reads MNHEY; CDR2 reads SMNVEV (reference sequence). The CDR3 is 15 residues long. CDR3 loop: CASSRSSVGAYEQYF. The DNA for the CDR3 is TGTGCCAGCAGCCGGAGTAGTGTCGGAGCCTACGAGCAGTACTTC.

The chain links TRBV6-5 to TRBJ1-2, with D hard to call. CDR1 is MNHEY and CDR2 is SVGAGI in the germline V gene. The V end was cut by 0 bases, the J end by 8 bases, with 10 bases between. The CDR3 sequence is 13 residues long. The CDR3 is CASSYSLDEGYTF. CDR3 sequence (DNA): TGTGCCAGCAGTTACTCCCTAGACGAGGGCTACACCTTC.

CDR3 sequence: CASSYYTSGGDTQYF. The CDR3 DNA sequence: TGTGCCAGCAGCTATTACACTAGCGGAGGGGATACGCAGTATTTT. This chain joins TRBV9 and TRBJ2-3, with 8 bases fitting TRBD2. V shed 4 bases and J 6 bases; nucleotides not matched to a gene: 10. Per the germline V gene, CDR1 is SGDLS and CDR2 is YYNGEE. There are 15 residues in the CDR3.

This clone occurred once. The chain links TRBV9 to TRBJ1-5, with unresolved D. The V and J ends lost 1 base and 4 bases respectively, with 6 bases between them. From germline, CDR1 is SGDLS and CDR2 YYNGEE. The length of the CDR3 is 13 residues. The CDR3 nucleotides read TGTGCCAGCAGCGTAACCGGGAATCAGCCCCAGCATTTT. This translates into CASSVTGNQPQHF.

This clone was counted a single time. V and J are TRBV5-1 and TRBJ2-7; TRBD2 is a possible D gene (7 bases). The germline V and J ends were trimmed by 0 bases and 3 bases, with 25 bases remaining between them. This CDR3 has 19 amino acids. CDR1 and CDR2 (germline): SGHRS, YFSETQ. The CDR3 coding sequence is TGCGCCAGCAGCTTGGTGAGGGGGGGGGCCCTCTCACGGAACTACGAGCAGTACTTC. Its translation: CASSLVRGGALSRNYEQYF.

The CDR3 region has the DNA TGTGCTAGTGGTTTGTGGGAGACGGGACAGGCCGGCATCGATGAGCAGTTCTTC. Protein product: CASGLWETGQAGIDEQFF. This chain joins TRBV12-5 and TRBJ2-1, with 8 bases aligning to TRBD1. V lost 2 bases to trimming and J lost 8 bases; unmatched junction nucleotides: 17. There are 18 residues in the CDR3. Germline lookup yields CDR1 LGHNT and CDR2 FRNRAP.

This chain links TRBV13 with TRBJ1-5; D is possibly TRBD1 (5 bases). Germline assignment: CDR1 PRHDT and CDR2 FYEKMQ (reference sequence). The CDR3 is 16 amino acids. Between the trimmed V and J ends, which lost 5 bases and 2 bases, there was a span of 16 bases. CDR3 nucleotides: TGTGCCAGCAGCCTTACCCACGGGGGAGGCAATCAGCCCCAGCATTTT. Translation: CASSLTHGGGNQPQHF.

This chain uses TRBV7-6 with TRBJ1-1, with D tentatively TRBD1 (5 bases). The CDR3 runs 13 residues. Germline loops: CDR1 SGHVS, CDR2 FNYEAQ. Deletions cut 1 base from V and 5 bases from J, with 8 bases between. The CDR3 nucleotides read TGTGCCAGCAGCTTAGTCCAGGGAACTGAAGCTTTCTTT. Protein sequence: CASSLVQGTEAFF.

This chain connects TRBV30 to TRBJ1-5; TRBD1 matches at 8 bases. The CDR3 loop spans 14 amino acids. Germline-derived CDR1 and CDR2 are GTSNPN and SVGIG (reference sequence). J lost 1 base, V lost 5 bases, and 4 bases had no gene match. CDR3 in DNA: TGTGCCTGGGCCCGGACAGGGAGCAATCAGCCCCAGCATTTT. This codes for CAWARTGSNQPQHF.

The CDR3 DNA reads as TGTGCCAGCAAATACAGCTACGAGCAGTACTTC. It is translated as CASKYSYEQYF. This chain links TRBV6-1 with TRBJ2-7, with D unclear. Germline CDR1 MNHNS, CDR2 SASEGT. The CDR3 has 11 amino acids. V shed 7 bases and J shed 3 bases, with 7 bases lying between them.

The chain couples TRBV2 to TRBJ1-2, with D perhaps TRBD1 (6 bases). V lost 3 bases and J lost 8, with 13 bases in between. This CDR3 is built from 13 residues. CDR1 is SNHLY and CDR2 is FYNNEI in the germline V gene. In DNA form, the CDR3 reads TGTGCCAGCAGTGACGCGGGGGCAGGAGGCTACACCTTC. This codes for CASSDAGAGGYTF.

The chain couples TRBV6-4 to TRBJ2-1; D is undetermined. The germline V gene has CDR1 MRHNA and CDR2 SNTAGT. The CDR3 totals 15 residues. Between the trimmed V and J ends, which lost 4 bases and 0 bases, there was a span of 10 bases. The CDR3 here is CASSVLYSSYNEQFF. CDR3 nucleotide sequence: TGTGCCAGCAGTGTTCTGTACAGCTCCTACAATGAGCAGTTCTTC.

The rearrangement uses TRBV11-3 and TRBJ2-3; TRBD1 is a possible D gene (6 bases). The CDR3 spans 13 residues. V dropped 6 bases and J dropped 5 bases, with 12 bases sitting between them. The germline V gene encodes CDR1 SGHNT and CDR2 YENEEA. The CDR3 bases are TGTGCCAGCAGTACGCTACAGGGAGATACGCAGTATTTT. It encodes CASSTLQGDTQYF. The variable domain in full, completed from reference TRBV11-3 and TRBJ2-3, reads EAGVVQSPRYKIIEKKQPVAFWCNPISGHNTLYWYLQNLGQGPELLIRYENEEAVDDSQLPKDRFSAERLKGVDSTLKIQPAELGDSAVYLCASSTLQGDTQYFGPGTRLTVL.

This sequence joins TRBV19 and TRBJ1-2, with a weak D call TRBD1 (6 bases). V lost 9 bases and J lost 5, with 13 bases in between. Germline V lookup: CDR1 LNHDA, CDR2 SQIVND (reference sequence). The CDR3 has 12 amino acids. CDR3 in amino acids: CASRGGVYGYTF. In DNA form, the CDR3 reads TGTGCCAGCCGAGGGGGGGTGTATGGCTACACCTTC. Drawing the rest from reference TRBV19 and TRBJ1-2, the complete variable domain is DGGITQSPKYLFRKEGQNVTLSCEQNLNHDAMYWYRQDPGQGLRLIYYSQIVNDFQKGDIAEGYSVSREKKESFPLTVTSAQKNPTAFYLCASRGGVYGYTFGSGTRLTVV.

The chain uses TRBV6-1 and TRBJ1-2; tentatively, D is TRBD1 (6 bases). The CDR3 covers 14 residues. The V end was cut by 6 bases, the J end by 0 bases, with 11 bases between. In germline, CDR1 is MNHNS, CDR2 SASEGT. CDR3: CASRKGDTNYGYTF. DNA for the CDR3: TGTGCCAGCAGGAAGGGGGACACTAACTATGGCTACACCTTC.

The genes are TRBV30 and TRBJ2-3; no firm D call. The CDR3 covers 11 residues. The ends were cut back, 5 bases at V and 3 bases at J, with 6 bases in the middle. CDR1 is GTSNPN, CDR2 SVGIG, per germline (reference sequence). CDR3 in DNA: TGTGCCTGGGGTACAACAGATACGCAGTATTTT. This translates into CAWGTTDTQYF.

The chain employs TRBV6-5 and TRBJ1-3; D gene ambiguous. V lost 0 bases to trimming and J lost 2 bases, with 8 bases between them. The CDR3 loop spans 15 amino acids. The V gene's germline CDR1 is MNHEY and CDR2 SVGAGI. The CDR3 coding sequence is TGTGCCAGCAGTTACTCGACTAACGCTGGAAACACCATATATTTT. Amino acids: CASSYSTNAGNTIYF.

This chain uses TRBV28 with TRBJ2-1; TRBD2 agrees at 9 bases. V lost 6 bases, J lost 5 bases, and 26 bases stayed unmatched. Germline V gene data show CDR1 as MDHEN and CDR2 as SYDVKM. This CDR3 contains 21 residues. The CDR3 loop reads CASSLLNRETETSGGDNEQFF. The CDR3 bases are TGTGCCAGCAGCCTTCTGAACCGGGAAACCGAGACTAGCGGCGGAGACAATGAGCAGTTCTTC.

This sequence joins TRBV7-3 and TRBJ1-2, with 9 nucleotides matching TRBD1. V shed 4 bases and J 6 bases; nucleotides not matched to a gene: 6. CDR3 length equals 14 residues. Germline CDR1 is SGHTA and CDR2 is FQGTGA. CDR3 sequence reads: CASSYRGPTDGYTF. The DNA for the CDR3 is TGTGCCAGCAGCTACAGGGGGCCTACGGATGGCTACACCTTC.

This rearrangement joins TRBV6-5 to TRBJ2-2, with D unclear. CDR1 is MNHEY and CDR2 is SVGAGI in the germline V gene. V was shortened by 2 bases and J by 0 bases, with 10 bases between the two germline ends. This CDR3 spans 16 amino acids. The CDR3 is CASSYRFTSNTGELFF. As DNA, the CDR3 is TGTGCCAGCAGTTACCGCTTTACTTCGAACACCGGGGAGCTGTTTTTT.

V usage is TRBV28 and J usage is TRBJ2-7; the match to TRBD2 covers 7 bases. The CDR3 sequence is 15 residues long. CDR1 and CDR2 (germline): MDHEN, SYDVKM. V gave up 6 bases and J gave up 1 base; unmatched junction bases: 9. This CDR3 reads CASRWASGLSYEQYF. CDR3 DNA: TGTGCCAGCAGGTGGGCTAGCGGACTTTCCTACGAGCAGTACTTC.

This rearrangement joins TRBV10-3 to TRBJ1-4; 11 nucleotides agree with TRBD1. Germline CDR1 and CDR2: ENHRY and SYGVKD. CDR3 size: 18 residues. The ends lost 6 bases at V and 4 bases at J; junction bases unmatched: 13. The CDR3 region is CAISRLPGQGVGNEKLFF. CDR3 coding DNA: TGTGCCATCAGCCGTCTGCCGGGACAGGGGGTCGGTAATGAAAAACTGTTTTTT.

V and J are TRBV2 and TRBJ2-5; a possible D gene is TRBD2 (5 bases). Germline V gives CDR1 SNHLY, CDR2 FYNNEI. The V end was cut by 2 bases, the J end by 5 bases, with 6 bases between. This CDR3 is 12 amino acids long. The CDR3 is CASSERDETQYF. CDR3 in DNA: TGTGCCAGCAGTGAACGGGATGAGACCCAGTACTTC.